These 22 T cell receptor beta chains came from one sample sequenced in a study of T cells in tumors after PD-1 blockade. Profiling relied on immunoSEQ multiplex PCR, and the TCRdb table lists in-frame clones only, not all of them. Here the sample spans more than 14,000 clones, about four fifths being singletons. The sequenced sample was PBMCs, obtained after anti-PD-1 treatment. Source of these receptors: a human donor with basal cell carcinoma.

This chain connects TRBV6-5 to TRBJ1-6, with a possible D match to TRBD1 (5 bases). Trimming shortened V by 4 bases and J by 6 bases, and 13 bases separated the two germline ends. This CDR3 is 15 amino acids long. CDR1 is MNHEY and CDR2 is SVGAGI in the germline V gene. In DNA form, the CDR3 reads TGTGCCAGCAGTTCCCAAGTACAGGCTAATTCACCCCTCCACTTT. Amino acid sequence: CASSSQVQANSPLHF.

V usage is TRBV7-6 and J usage is TRBJ2-5; D is unclear. Per germline, CDR1 SGHVS and CDR2 FNYEAQ. With 5 bases removed from V and 1 base from J, the gap between germline ends came to 8 bases. This CDR3 spans 13 amino acids. The CDR3: CASSPMLQETQYF. The CDR3 bases are TGTGCCAGCAGCCCCATGCTCCAAGAGACCCAGTACTTC.

The chain has TRBV6-2 or TRBV6-3 and TRBJ2-7, with 7 bases identical to TRBD2. V gave up 2 bases and J gave up 2 bases; unmatched junction bases: 3. From germline, CDR1 is MNHEY and CDR2 SVGEGT. This CDR3 comprises 14 residues. The CDR3 region has the DNA TGTGCCAGCAGTTACCCCGGGAGGACCTACGAGCAGTACTTC. Its translation: CASSYPGRTYEQYF.

The chain couples TRBV18 to TRBJ2-5; D gene uncertain. The germline CDR1 and CDR2 sequences are KGHSH and LQKENI. This CDR3 spans 15 amino acids. The V end lost 0 bases, the J end lost 0 bases, and 8 bases lay between the germline ends. The CDR3 sequence: CASSPPWRNQETQYF. The DNA of the CDR3 is TGTGCCAGCTCACCACCTTGGCGTAACCAAGAGACCCAGTACTTC.

This chain uses TRBV2 with TRBJ2-1; 7 positions agree with TRBD2. Germline loops: CDR1 SNHLY, CDR2 FYNNEI. Trimming took 5 bases from V and 4 from J; bases not matched to a gene: 11. The CDR3 extends over 16 amino acids. CDR3: CASSNEGRAGYNEQFF. CDR3 nucleotide sequence: TGTGCCAGCAGTAACGAAGGTCGAGCGGGGTACAATGAGCAGTTCTTC. The full variable domain, completed using reference TRBV2 and TRBJ2-1, is EPEVTQTPSHQVTQMGQEVILRCVPISNHLYFYWYRQILGQKVEFLVSFYNNEISEKSEIFDDQFSVERPDGSNFTLKIRSTKLEDSAMYFCASSNEGRAGYNEQFFGPGTRLTVL.

This clone has more than one count but fewer than ten. This chain links TRBV4-3 with TRBJ1-5; 12 nucleotides line up with TRBD1. The CDR3 contains 15 residues. The V and J ends lost 5 bases and 6 bases, in that order; junction bases with no gene match: 5. Germline V gene data show CDR1 as LGHNA and CDR2 as YSLEER. The CDR3 here is CASSSGTGGGQPQHF. Here the CDR3 DNA reads TGCGCCAGCAGCAGCGGGACAGGGGGCGGTCAGCCCCAGCATTTT.

The rearrangement uses TRBV27 and TRBJ2-5, with TRBD2 as a possible D gene (5 bases). Per germline, CDR1 MNHEY and CDR2 SMNVEV (reference sequence). The CDR3 runs to 14 residues. V lost 0 bases and J lost 5, with 10 bases in between. CDR3 nucleotides: TGTGCCAGCAGTTTATCGGGGAGTCGCGAGACCCAGTACTTC. As protein: CASSLSGSRETQYF.

J is TRBJ2-3 and V is TRBV3-1 (or the pseudogene TRBV3-2); 8 bases fit TRBD2. The CDR3 extends over 15 amino acids. Germline lookup yields CDR1 LGHDT and CDR2 YNNKEL (reference sequence). The J segment lost 8 bases and the V segment lost 1 base, leaving 8 bases of the junction unmatched. In DNA, the CDR3 is TGTGCCAGCAGCCAAGTGGTTTCGGCGGGGGGTACGCAGTATTTT. Translation: CASSQVVSAGGTQYF.

Concerning this clone: This may be a read error, as it is one base from a much larger clone. The rearrangement links TRBV2 to TRBJ2-1, with TRBD2 matching over 9 bases. Germline CDR1 and CDR2: SNHLY and FYNNEI. The CDR3 runs 19 residues. The DNA of the CDR3 is TGTCCCAGCTGTGAAGGGGGGGCGCGGGAGGGGAGCTCCTACAATGAGCAGTTCTTC. It encodes CPSCEGGAREGSSYNEQFF.

The rearrangement links TRBV11-3 to TRBJ2-7; 8 nucleotides match TRBD2. The CDR3 runs 16 residues. CDR1 and CDR2 (germline): SGHNT, YENEEA. V was clipped by 2 bases and J by 5 bases; unmatched bases: 11. The CDR3 spells CASSLSLAGGPDEQYF. CDR3 coding DNA: TGTGCCAGCAGCTTATCTTTGGCGGGGGGCCCCGACGAGCAGTACTTC.

This sequence joins TRBV4-2 and TRBJ1-6; D call uncertain. Germline CDR1 LGHNA, CDR2 YNFKEQ. Trimming took off 1 base at V and 8 bases at J, with 12 bases between the two ends. The CDR3 has 15 residues. CDR3 DNA: TGTGCCAGCAGCCAAGGTAGGCCTCAGGATTCACCCCTCCACTTT. Amino acid sequence: CASSQGRPQDSPLHF.

The chain carries TRBV5-1 and TRBJ2-3, with unresolved D. The V end was cut by 1 base, the J end by 2 bases, with 11 bases between. Germline V gene sequence: CDR1 SGHRS, CDR2 YFSETQ. The CDR3 is 15 amino acids. The DNA for the CDR3 is TGCGCCAGCAGCTTGACATTTGAGGACACAGATACGCAGTATTTT. Protein product: CASSLTFEDTDTQYF.

The chain recombines TRBV5-5 with TRBJ2-6; D unresolved. The CDR3 runs to 17 residues. Germline loops: CDR1 SGHKS, CDR2 YYEKEE (reference sequence). The V end was cut by 0 bases, the J end by 3 bases, with 13 bases between. DNA for the CDR3: TGTGCCAGCAGCTTGGTCTTAGGTAATAATGGGGCCAACGTCCTGACTTTC. Amino acid sequence: CASSLVLGNNGANVLTF.

CDR3 sequence (DNA): TGTGCCACGGGGACAGATACGCAGTATTTT. Protein sequence: CATGTDTQYF. This rearrangement joins TRBV27 to TRBJ2-3, with D possibly matching TRBD2 (5 bases). With 10 bases removed from V and 3 bases from J, the gap between germline ends came to 5 bases. Germline V gene data show CDR1 as MNHEY and CDR2 as SMNVEV (reference sequence). CDR3 size: 10 residues.

The chain employs TRBV6-4 and TRBJ2-3, with a tentative D call TRBD2 (7 bases). Trimming cost V 6 bases and J 4 bases, with 11 bases left between them. Germline lookup yields CDR1 MRHNA and CDR2 SNTAGT. The CDR3 is 13 amino acids. The CDR3 region is CASSRGAADTQYF. CDR3 nucleotide sequence: TGTGCCAGCAGCCGGGGGGCCGCAGATACGCAGTATTTT.

This clone was counted between two and nine times. One junction end disagrees with the germline gene, perhaps due to a read error. At the DNA level, this CDR3 is encoded by other sequences in the same sample as well. The CDR3 reads CARSDGWAGAGSSYNEQFF. Written as DNA, the CDR3 is TGTGCCCGCAGTGATGGGTGGGCGGGGGCGGGGAGCTCCTACAATGAGCAGTTCTTC. The J gene is TRBJ2-1, the V gene TRBV2, with D possibly being TRBD2 (7 bases). The germline gives CDR1 SNHLY, CDR2 FYNNEI. This CDR3 comprises 19 residues.

The chain employs TRBV7-2 and TRBJ2-7; TRBD1 matches 7 bases. Germline trimming cut 0 bases from V and 3 bases from J; bases unmatched to any gene: 2. CDR1 and CDR2 (germline): SGHTA, FQGNSA. The CDR3 has 14 residues. DNA of the CDR3: TGTGCCAGCAGCTTAGCGAGGGACAGCTACGAGCAGTACTTC. Its translation is CASSLARDSYEQYF. Looking up the rest from reference TRBV7-2 and TRBJ2-7 gives the full variable domain: GAGVSQSPSNKVTEKGKDVELRCDPISGHTALYWYRQSLGQGLEFLIYFQGNSAPDKSGLPSDRFSAERTGGSVSTLTIQRTQQEDSAVYLCASSLARDSYEQYFGPGTRLTVT.

The V gene is TRBV25-1, the J gene TRBJ1-2; TRBD1 might be the D (6 bases). The CDR3 loop spans 16 amino acids. The V gene lost 2 bases and the J gene lost 4 bases, with 17 bases spanning the gap. Germline V gene sequence: CDR1 MGHDK, CDR2 SYGVNS. CDR3 coding DNA: TGTGCCAGCAGTGAACGGTCAGGGGAAGGAATCTATGGCTACACCTTC. Amino acid sequence: CASSERSGEGIYGYTF.

The chain joins TRBV27 to TRBJ2-7; a weak D match, TRBD2 (5 bases). V was pared by 2 bases and J by 2 bases, with 13 bases between. The CDR3 length is 15 residues. CDR1 MNHEY and CDR2 SMNVEV come from the germline V gene (reference sequence). The CDR3 sequence is CASSLGPRRPYEQYF. CDR3 nucleotide sequence: TGTGCCAGCAGTTTAGGCCCCCGGAGGCCCTACGAGCAGTACTTC.

The V call is TRBV6-5, the J call TRBJ1-5, with D possibly being TRBD1 (6 bases). V dropped 5 bases and J dropped 0 bases, with 11 bases sitting between them. The CDR3 extends over 15 amino acids. Germline CDR1 reads MNHEY; CDR2 reads SVGAGI. The CDR3 loop reads CASSTGTASNQPQHF. In DNA, the CDR3 is TGTGCCAGCAGTACAGGGACCGCTAGCAATCAGCCCCAGCATTTT.

J is TRBJ1-6 and V is TRBV28, with 10 nucleotides matching TRBD1. V dropped 6 bases and J dropped 9; count of bases not matched to a gene: 8. This CDR3 contains 15 residues. CDR1 is MDHEN, CDR2 SYDVKM, per germline. For the CDR3, the DNA is TGTGCCAGCAGGGCCCGACAGGGGGCCATTTCACCCCTCCACTTT. This codes for CASRARQGAISPLHF.

This chain joins TRBV24-1 and TRBJ2-2; D is possibly TRBD2 (7 bases). The length of the CDR3 is 13 residues. V lost 10 bases and J 9 bases, leaving 17 bases between the germline ends. The germline CDR1 and CDR2 sequences are KGHDR and SFDVKD. The CDR3 DNA reads as TGTGCCACTCACCTGCGGGGGCTACGGGAGCTGTTTTTT. Its protein product is CATHLRGLRELFF.